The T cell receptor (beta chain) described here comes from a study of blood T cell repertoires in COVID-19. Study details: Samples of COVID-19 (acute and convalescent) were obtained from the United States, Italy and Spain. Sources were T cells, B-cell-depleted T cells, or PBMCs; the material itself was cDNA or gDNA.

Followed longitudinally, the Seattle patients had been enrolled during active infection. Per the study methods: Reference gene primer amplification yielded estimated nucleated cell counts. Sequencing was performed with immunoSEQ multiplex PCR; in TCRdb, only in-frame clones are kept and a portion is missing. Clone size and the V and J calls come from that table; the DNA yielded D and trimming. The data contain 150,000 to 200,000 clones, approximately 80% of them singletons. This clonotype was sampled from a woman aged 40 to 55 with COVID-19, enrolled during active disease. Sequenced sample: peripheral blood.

CDR3 amino acids: CASRDQDRGPGELFF. CDR3 DNA sequence: TGTGCCAGCAGAGATCAGGACAGGGGTCCCGGGGAGCTGTTTTTT. The V and J genes are TRBV6-5 and TRBJ2-2; the match to TRBD1 covers 9 bases. Germline V gives CDR1 MNHEY, CDR2 SVGAGI. This CDR3 is 15 amino acids long. Germline trimming cut 6 bases from V and 6 bases from J; bases unmatched to any gene: 8.